Shown below are 5 T cell receptor beta chains from a single sample sequenced in a study of STAT5B mutations in CD4+ large granular lymphocyte leukemia. Data came from immunoSEQ multiplex PCR; TCRdb stores just in-frame clones and leaves some out. Of some 5,700 clones detected, 60% to 85% appear once; the ten largest clones hold 60%. Input material: PBMCs. The receptor set was obtained from a man at least 80 years old with CD4+ T-cell large granular lymphocyte leukemia.

The chain combines TRBV4-1 with TRBJ1-1; no reliable D call. The CDR3 length is 14 residues. V was pared by 1 base and J by 7 bases, with 13 bases between. Germline assignment: CDR1 MGHRA and CDR2 YSYEKL. Written as DNA, the CDR3 is TGCGCCAGCAGCCAAGTCTCGGGGATTTTTGAAGCTTTCTTT. Translation gives CASSQVSGIFEAFF.

The genes are TRBV4-1 and TRBJ2-7, with a weak D call TRBD2 (6 bases). Trimming took 0 bases from V and 0 from J, leaving 12 bases between them. The CDR3 contains 16 residues. Germline CDR1 reads MGHRA; CDR2 reads YSYEKL. As DNA, the CDR3 is TGCGCCAGCAGCCAAGAGGCGGGATTGGCCTCCTACGAGCAGTACTTC. Protein: CASSQEAGLASYEQYF.

The gene calls are TRBV19 and TRBJ1-5; no reliable D call. The V and J ends lost 3 bases and 0 bases respectively, with 12 bases between them. The germline CDR1 and CDR2 sequences are LNHDA and SQIVND (reference sequence). The CDR3 is 16 residues long. The CDR3 bases are TGTGCCAGTAGTATGTCCGGTTTTCATAGCAATCAGCCCCAGCATTTT. Amino acid sequence: CASSMSGFHSNQPQHF.

The chain employs TRBV30 and TRBJ1-5; D might be TRBD1 (5 bases). This CDR3 comprises 13 residues. Looked up from germline, CDR1 is GTSNPN and CDR2 is SVGIG (reference sequence). V was cut by 0 bases and J by 5 bases, with 8 bases left in between. The chain's CDR3 is CAWSVGTYQPQHF. CDR3 sequence (DNA): TGTGCCTGGAGTGTAGGGACTTATCAGCCCCAGCATTTT. The entire variable domain, with the rest obtained from reference TRBV30 and TRBJ1-5, is as follows: SQTIHQWPATLVQPVGSPLSLECTVEGTSNPNLYWYRQAAGRGLQLLFYSVGIGQISSEVPQNLSASRPQDRQFILSSKKLLLSDSGFYLCAWSVGTYQPQHFGDGTRLSIL.

This chain uses TRBV12-5 with TRBJ1-1; 8 bases fit TRBD1. V was clipped by 3 bases and J by 1 base; unmatched bases: 1. Germline V gives CDR1 LGHNT, CDR2 FRNRAP. There are 14 residues in the CDR3. The CDR3 DNA reads as TGTGCTAGTGGTTTAGGGACAGGGAACACTGAAGCTTTCTTT. This gives the protein CASGLGTGNTEAFF.